The clone carrying this T cell receptor (beta chain) was seen ten or more times. Its antigen is as yet unknown. This sample is drawn from a study of T cells in Graves' hyperthyroidism and ophthalmopathy. Regarding the study as a whole: Separation of ophthalmopathy from stable hyperthyroidism was achieved by a 13 V-J model.

CDR1 is SQVTM, CDR2 ANQGSEA, per germline. This CDR3 contains 12 residues. Trimming removed 2 bases at V and 2 bases at J, with 6 bases between. RNA transcripts provided the source from which TCR beta CDR3 regions were amplified. HTBI primers drove first-round RT-PCR of the TCR CDR3. TCRdb re-derived calls from the multiplex PCR reads in MiXCR, one entry per CDR3 protein. The data hold hundreds of thousands of distinct CDR3 sequences, with around 42% observed a single time. The V gene is TRBV29-1, the J gene TRBJ2-5; D uncertain. Input material: peripheral blood or thyroid tissue (not recorded which). The sequence was collected from a woman aged 18-29 years with Graves' hyperthyroidism. For the CDR3, the DNA is TGCAGCGTTGAACTAGTTCAAGAGACCCAGTACTTC. It is translated as CSVELVQETQYF.